Following are 26 T cell receptor beta chains from one sample sequenced in a study of regulatory T cells in long-lasting Graves disease. The time point: newly diagnosed GD, antithyroid drugs for less than 3 months. There was RNA extracted from PBMCs, and the TCR library was made from it. Investigators prepared the TCR beta libraries by applying iRepertoire HTBI primers and Arm-PCR of CDR3 regions. TCRdb processed the multiplex PCR reads anew with MiXCR; each CDR3 protein has one entry. The table lists about 520,000 distinct CDR3 sequences, 12% of them singletons, with about 8.3% in the top ten. The sample also formed part of further work on T cells in Graves' hyperthyroidism and ophthalmopathy.

The starting material was peripheral blood mononuclear cells (PBMCs), obtained at new diagnosis, from a patient treated with antithyroid drugs. All receptors derive from a woman aged 30 to 39 with Graves disease.

This clonotype was counted at least ten times. This chain links TRBV19 with TRBJ1-1; 7 positions agree with TRBD1. Germline CDR1 is LNHDA and CDR2 is SQIVND (reference sequence). V lost 3 bases, J lost 1 base, and 5 bases stayed unmatched. This CDR3 has 15 amino acids. CDR3 DNA: TGTGCCAGTAGTATTTTCGGGACAGCGAACACTGAAGCTTTCTTT. The encoded protein is CASSIFGTANTEAFF.

This chain uses TRBV14 with TRBJ1-1; the D gene is possibly TRBD1 (5 bases). Looked up from germline, CDR1 is SGHDN and CDR2 is FVKESK. This CDR3 has 14 amino acids. Trimming removed 4 bases from V and 1 base from J, with 10 bases in between. The CDR3 loop reads CASSPIGQNTEAFF. The CDR3 DNA is TGTGCCAGCAGCCCCATCGGACAGAACACTGAAGCTTTCTTT.

This clonotype appeared a few times. The CDR3 protein is CASRRQGDSNQPQHF. The CDR3 coding sequence is TGTGCCAGCAGGAGACAGGGGGATAGCAATCAGCCCCAGCATTTT. The chain links TRBV6-1 to TRBJ1-5; 9 nucleotides line up with TRBD1. The germline V gene has CDR1 MNHNS and CDR2 SASEGT. V trimming: 6 bases; J trimming: 0 bases; junction bases outside the gene matches: 3. The CDR3 extends over 15 amino acids.

This clonotype has more than one count but fewer than ten. The V and J genes are TRBV19 and TRBJ2-2; D remains unclear. Germline CDR1 and CDR2: LNHDA and SQIVND (reference sequence). This CDR3 is built from 15 residues. Between the trimmed V and J ends, which lost 6 bases and 5 bases, there was a span of 16 bases. CDR3 coding DNA: TGTGCCAGTAGCCCTTGGCCACTTCGAACCGGGGAGCTGTTTTTT. Translating it yields CASSPWPLRTGELFF.

This clonotype was seen at least ten times. The J gene is TRBJ1-5, the V gene TRBV2; D is undetermined. Germline lookup yields CDR1 SNHLY and CDR2 FYNNEI. V was clipped by 0 bases and J by 11 bases, with 5 bases between them. The CDR3 sequence is 11 residues long. CDR3 residues: CASSEAGSQHF. In DNA form, the CDR3 reads TGTGCCAGCAGTGAAGCGGGATCCCAGCATTTT.

The rearrangement uses TRBV19 and TRBJ2-7; 10 nucleotides match TRBD2. Germline V lookup: CDR1 LNHDA, CDR2 SQIVND (reference sequence). This CDR3 has 16 residues. Trimming cost V 3 bases and J 4 bases; bases outside gene matches: 9. The DNA for the CDR3 is TGTGCCAGTAGTATCGGGAGCGGGAGGGCCGGATACGAGCAGTACTTC. This encodes CASSIGSGRAGYEQYF.

This clonotype was recorded many times. The gene calls are TRBV2 and TRBJ2-7, with TRBD1 identical over 8 bases. Trimming cost V 8 bases and J 2 bases; bases outside gene matches: 11. Germline CDR1 is SNHLY and CDR2 is FYNNEI. This CDR3 has 15 residues. CDR3 protein: CASAVSPQGAYEQYF. The CDR3 region has the DNA TGTGCCAGCGCCGTCAGCCCACAGGGGGCCTACGAGCAGTACTTC.

This clonotype was found many times. The chain uses TRBV6-5 and TRBJ2-2; 8 positions match TRBD2. In germline, CDR1 is MNHEY, CDR2 SVGAGI. Unmatched junction bases numbered 13, after V lost 4 bases and J lost 6 bases. There are 17 residues in the CDR3. The CDR3 reads CASSSGTSLGPAGELFF. The DNA of the CDR3 is TGTGCCAGCAGTTCCGGGACTAGTCTAGGCCCCGCCGGGGAGCTGTTTTTT.

This clonotype was observed a few times. The chain couples TRBV30 to TRBJ1-4, with a tentative D call TRBD1 (5 bases). The CDR3 has 14 amino acids. The V gene lost 4 bases and the J gene lost 10 bases, with 19 bases spanning the gap. Germline V CDR1 and CDR2: GTSNPN, SVGIG (reference sequence). The CDR3 region is CAWKISQGGRKLFF. The CDR3 DNA follows: TGTGCCTGGAAAATTTCGCAGGGTGGGCGAAAACTGTTTTTT.

There are many counts of this clonotype. V gene TRBV9 combines with J gene TRBJ2-3; TRBD2 matches at 7 bases. The CDR3 extends over 15 amino acids. The V and J ends lost 0 bases and 6 bases, in that order; junction bases with no gene match: 7. Germline CDR1 SGDLS, CDR2 YYNGEE. CDR3 DNA: TGTGCCAGCAGCGTAGATGGCGGGAGTAGGGATACGCAGTATTTT. Its protein is CASSVDGGSRDTQYF.

This clonotype has a count of ten or more. V and J are TRBV2 and TRBJ1-1; D gene unclear. Trimming shortened V by 2 bases and J by 9 bases, and 16 bases separated the two germline ends. Germline CDR1 SNHLY, CDR2 FYNNEI. The CDR3 extends over 14 amino acids. The DNA for the CDR3 is TGTGCCAGCAGTGAATTAGATATCTCTGGGAAAGCTTTCTTT. Its protein is CASSELDISGKAFF.

This clonotype appeared many times. V gene TRBV27 combines with J gene TRBJ2-7; 10 bases agree with TRBD1. CDR1 and CDR2 from the germline V gene are MNHEY and SMNVEV (reference sequence). With 4 bases clipped from V and 3 bases from J, the junction kept 3 bases outside the gene matches. The CDR3 is 14 amino acids. The CDR3 here is CASSSTGGHYEQYF. CDR3 sequence (DNA): TGTGCCAGCAGTTCGACAGGGGGCCACTACGAGCAGTACTTC.

The chain carries TRBV20-1 and TRBJ2-1; 9 bases match TRBD1. The CDR3 length is 14 residues. Per germline, CDR1 DFQATT and CDR2 SNEGSKA (reference sequence). Trimming took 1 base from V and 6 from J; bases not matched to a gene: 4. In DNA form, the CDR3 reads TGCAGTGCTAGAGGGACAGGGGCCCCCAATGAGCAGTTCTTC. Protein: CSARGTGAPNEQFF.

This clonotype was seen at least ten times. The gene calls are TRBV19 and TRBJ2-3; possible D gene TRBD2, 5 bases. Trimming shortened V by 3 bases and J by 0 bases, and 10 bases separated the two germline ends. The V gene's germline CDR1 is LNHDA and CDR2 SQIVND (reference sequence). CDR3 length equals 15 residues. CDR3 DNA sequence: TGTGCCAGTAGTATGGGCGGGTTAAGCACAGATACGCAGTATTTT. This codes for CASSMGGLSTDTQYF.

This clonotype was observed a handful of times. This chain connects TRBV6-2 or TRBV6-3 to TRBJ2-3; 7 bases map to TRBD2. Trimming took 5 bases from V and 2 from J; bases not matched to a gene: 7. Germline lookup yields CDR1 MNHEY and CDR2 SVGEGT. The CDR3 contains 15 residues. The chain's CDR3 is CASSPAGDATDTQYF. The DNA for the CDR3 is TGTGCCAGCAGTCCTGCGGGAGACGCCACAGATACGCAGTATTTT.

This clonotype was observed a handful of times. The rearrangement links TRBV7-9 to TRBJ2-4; tentatively, D is TRBD1 (5 bases). The CDR3 runs 14 residues. V was shortened by 2 bases and J by 10 bases, with 15 bases between the two germline ends. In germline, CDR1 is SEHNR, CDR2 FQNEAQ (reference sequence). The CDR3 region is CASSLNTGVTIQYF. CDR3 nucleotide sequence: TGTGCCAGCAGCTTAAACACAGGCGTCACGATTCAGTACTTC.

The chain carries TRBV6-5 and TRBJ2-3; D remains ambiguous. Germline CDR1 and CDR2: MNHEY and SVGAGI. V lost 2 bases and J 6 bases, leaving 21 bases between the germline ends. The CDR3 contains 17 residues. This chain's CDR3 is CASSYESVPVPWDTQYF. CDR3 bases: TGTGCCAGCAGTTACGAGTCGGTTCCAGTTCCTTGGGATACGCAGTATTTT.

This clonotype was counted ten times or more. V gene TRBV29-1 combines with J gene TRBJ1-5; D may be TRBD1 (6 bases). The V and J ends lost 4 bases and 6 bases respectively, with 13 bases between them. This CDR3 is built from 13 residues. CDR1 SQVTM and CDR2 ANQGSEA come from the germline V gene. CDR3 coding DNA: TGCAGCGTTGCCTGGGGGGCCTTTCAGCCCCAGCATTTT. It encodes CSVAWGAFQPQHF. The full variable domain, rest sourced from reference TRBV29-1 and TRBJ1-5, is SAVISQKPSRDICQRGTSLTIQCQVDSQVTMMFWYRQQPGQSLTLIATANQGSEATYESGFVIDKFPISRPNLTFSTLTVSNMSPEDSSIYLCSVAWGAFQPQHFGDGTRLSIL.

This clonotype was recorded at least ten times. V usage is TRBV12-3 or TRBV12-4 and J usage is TRBJ2-5; 8 bases match TRBD2. The CDR3 consists of 14 residues. Trimming at V came to 8 bases and at J to 5 bases, leaving 10 bases not matched to a gene. CDR3 in amino acids: CASSQREQGETQYF. CDR3 coding DNA: TGTGCCAGCTCGCAGCGGGAGCAGGGGGAGACCCAGTACTTC.

This clonotype was picked up a small number of times. The chain has TRBV9 and TRBJ2-4; perhaps TRBD1 as D (6 bases). In germline, CDR1 is SGDLS, CDR2 YYNGEE. The CDR3 is 17 amino acids. Deletions cut 4 bases from V and 8 bases from J, with 25 bases between. As DNA, the CDR3 is TGTGCCAGCAGCCGCTTGACCGGGACACATGAGTTGGACATTCAGTACTTC. Residues: CASSRLTGTHELDIQYF.

This clonotype occurred many times. V usage is TRBV15 and J usage is TRBJ2-7; D not resolved. The CDR3 length is 14 residues. V was shortened by 0 bases and J by 5 bases, with 11 bases between the two germline ends. Per the germline V gene, CDR1 is LNHNV and CDR2 is YYDKDF (reference sequence). CDR3 sequence (DNA): TGTGCCACCAGCAGAGATGGCCCCACAGACGAGCAGTACTTC. Translating it yields CATSRDGPTDEQYF. Full variable domain (outside the CDR3, taken from reference TRBV15 and TRBJ2-7): DAMVIQNPRYQVTQFGKPVTLSCSQTLNHNVMYWYQQKSSQAPKLLFHYYDKDFNNEADTPDNFQSRRPNTSFCFLDIRSPGLGDTAMYLCATSRDGPTDEQYFGPGTRLTVT.

This clonotype was counted once. A far larger clone is one base from this, pointing to a likely read error. The rearrangement joins TRBV11-3 to TRBJ2-5; 7 nucleotides line up with TRBD2. With the DNA end fitting TRBJ2-1 better, the J assignment may be wrong. Germline V CDR1 and CDR2: SGHNT, YENEEA. The CDR3 runs 14 residues. The CDR3 DNA follows: TGTGCCAGCAGCTTGGGAGGGTGGATAAGTGAGCAGTTCTTC. This translates into CASSLGGWISEQFF.

This clonotype was found many times. The rearrangement joins TRBV28 to TRBJ2-3; D not certain. Germline loops: CDR1 MDHEN, CDR2 SYDVKM. Trimming pared 5 bases from V and 10 bases from J, leaving 16 bases between. The CDR3 consists of 13 residues. CDR3 sequence: CASSPPTPSAQYF. In DNA form, the CDR3 reads TGTGCCAGCAGTCCCCCGACACCCTCTGCGCAGTATTTT.

The chain employs TRBV19 and TRBJ2-5, with 8 bases lining up with TRBD2. The J call is doubtful: the DNA matches TRBJ2-3 better. Germline V gene data show CDR1 as LNHDA and CDR2 as SQIVND (reference sequence). The length of the CDR3 is 18 residues. The CDR3: CASRSGGISSLAWRAQYF. In DNA, the CDR3 is TGTGCCAGTAGGTCGGGGGGGATATCCTCCCTAGCGTGGAGGGCGCAGTATTTT.

This clonotype was seen many times. The rearrangement uses TRBV2 and TRBJ1-2; D gene uncertain. The CDR3 covers 13 residues. The germline gives CDR1 SNHLY, CDR2 FYNNEI. V lost 0 bases, J lost 7 bases, and 9 bases lay in between. DNA for the CDR3: TGTGCCAGCAGTGAAGCGGAGTGGGGTGGCTACACCTTC. Translated: CASSEAEWGGYTF. Full variable domain (rest looked up from reference TRBV2 and TRBJ1-2): EPEVTQTPSHQVTQMGQEVILRCVPISNHLYFYWYRQILGQKVEFLVSFYNNEISEKSEIFDDQFSVERPDGSNFTLKIRSTKLEDSAMYFCASSEAEWGGYTFGSGTRLTVV.

There are many counts of this clonotype. The chain uses TRBV30 and TRBJ1-4; 7 bases are a match to TRBD1. The CDR3 covers 15 residues. Germline V gene data show CDR1 as GTSNPN and CDR2 as SVGIG (reference sequence). After removal of 0 bases from V and 7 bases from J, the junction contained 8 bases not matched to a gene. The CDR3 bases are TGTGCCTGGAGTGTACGGAGACAGGGAAGTGAAAAACTGTTTTTT. Amino acids: CAWSVRRQGSEKLFF.